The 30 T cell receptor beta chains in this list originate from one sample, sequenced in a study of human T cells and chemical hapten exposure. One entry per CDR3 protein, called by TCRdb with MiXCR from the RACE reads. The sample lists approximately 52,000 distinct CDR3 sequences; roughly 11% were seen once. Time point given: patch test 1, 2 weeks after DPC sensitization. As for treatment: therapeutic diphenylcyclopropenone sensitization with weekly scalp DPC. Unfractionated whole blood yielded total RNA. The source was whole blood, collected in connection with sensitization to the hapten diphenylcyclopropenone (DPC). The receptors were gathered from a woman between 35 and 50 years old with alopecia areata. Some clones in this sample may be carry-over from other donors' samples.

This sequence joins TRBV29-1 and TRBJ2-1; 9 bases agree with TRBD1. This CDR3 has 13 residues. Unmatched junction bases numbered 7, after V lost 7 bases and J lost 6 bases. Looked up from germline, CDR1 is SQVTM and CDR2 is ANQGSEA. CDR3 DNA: TGCAGCGGGGGGACAGGGACTGGCAATGAGCAGTTCTTC. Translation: CSGGTGTGNEQFF.

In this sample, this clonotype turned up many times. The CDR3 loop reads CAWSGAAIDQPQHF. CDR3 nucleotides: TGTGCCTGGAGTGGGGCAGCGATTGACCAGCCCCAGCATTTT. This rearrangement joins TRBV30 to TRBJ1-5; D unclear. The CDR3 runs to 14 residues. Germline CDR1 and CDR2: GTSNPN and SVGIG (reference sequence). The germline V and J ends were trimmed by 1 base and 7 bases, with 14 bases remaining between them.

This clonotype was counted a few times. The CDR3 region is CASSLWDRNIQYF. DNA for the CDR3: TGTGCCAGCAGCTTGTGGGACAGAAACATTCAGTACTTC. The rearrangement uses TRBV5-6 and TRBJ2-4; 7 nucleotides agree with TRBD1. Trimming at V came to 1 base and at J to 6 bases, leaving 1 base not matched to a gene. The CDR3 is 13 amino acids. Germline V CDR1 and CDR2: SGHDT, YYEEEE.

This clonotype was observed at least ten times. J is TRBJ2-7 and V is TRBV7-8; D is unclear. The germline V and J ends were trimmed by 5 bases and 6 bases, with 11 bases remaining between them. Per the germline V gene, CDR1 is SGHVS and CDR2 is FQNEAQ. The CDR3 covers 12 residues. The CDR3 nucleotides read TGTGCCAGCAGCCCCAATATGCGCGAGCAGTACTTC. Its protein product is CASSPNMREQYF.

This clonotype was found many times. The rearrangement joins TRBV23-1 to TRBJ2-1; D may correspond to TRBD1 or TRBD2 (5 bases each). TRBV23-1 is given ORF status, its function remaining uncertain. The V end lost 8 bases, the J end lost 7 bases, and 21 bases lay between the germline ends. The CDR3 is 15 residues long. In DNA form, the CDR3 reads TGCGCCAGCGGAGGCCGGGAAAGCAAGGGGAATGAGCAGTTCTTC. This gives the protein CASGGRESKGNEQFF.

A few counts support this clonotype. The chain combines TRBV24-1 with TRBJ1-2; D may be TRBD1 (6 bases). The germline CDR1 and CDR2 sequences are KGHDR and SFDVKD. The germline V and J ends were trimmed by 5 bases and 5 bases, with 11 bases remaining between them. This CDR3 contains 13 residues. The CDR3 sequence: CATSGPQGYGYTF. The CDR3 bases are TGTGCCACCAGTGGTCCACAGGGTTATGGCTACACCTTC.

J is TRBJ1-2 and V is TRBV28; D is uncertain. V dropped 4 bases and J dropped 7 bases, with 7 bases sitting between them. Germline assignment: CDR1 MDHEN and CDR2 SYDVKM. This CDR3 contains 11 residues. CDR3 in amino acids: CASSSYRGYTF. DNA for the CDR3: TGTGCCAGCAGTTCATACCGTGGCTACACCTTC.

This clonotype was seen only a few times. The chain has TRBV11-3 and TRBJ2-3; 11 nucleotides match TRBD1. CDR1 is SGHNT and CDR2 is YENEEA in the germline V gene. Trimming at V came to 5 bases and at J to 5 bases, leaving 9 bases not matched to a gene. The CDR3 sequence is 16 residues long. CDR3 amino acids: CASSPRTGGEVDTQYF. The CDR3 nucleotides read TGTGCCAGCAGCCCTCGGACAGGGGGCGAGGTAGATACGCAGTATTTT.

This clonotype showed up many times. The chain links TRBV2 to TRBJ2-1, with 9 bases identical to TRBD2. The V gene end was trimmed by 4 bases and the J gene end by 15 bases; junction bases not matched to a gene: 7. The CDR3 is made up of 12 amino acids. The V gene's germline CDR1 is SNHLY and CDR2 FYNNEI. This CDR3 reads CASSVLAGPRFF. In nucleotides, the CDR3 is TGTGCCAGCAGTGTACTAGCGGGCCCCAGGTTCTTC.

This CDR3 reads CSATPYGAQETQYF. CDR3 coding DNA: TGCAGTGCTACACCTTACGGGGCTCAAGAGACCCAGTACTTC. This chain uses TRBV20-1 with TRBJ2-5, with D tentatively TRBD1 or TRBD2 (5 bases each). The germline V gene has CDR1 DFQATT and CDR2 SNEGSKA (reference sequence). There are 14 residues in the CDR3. Deletions cut 4 bases from V and 2 bases from J, with 14 bases between.

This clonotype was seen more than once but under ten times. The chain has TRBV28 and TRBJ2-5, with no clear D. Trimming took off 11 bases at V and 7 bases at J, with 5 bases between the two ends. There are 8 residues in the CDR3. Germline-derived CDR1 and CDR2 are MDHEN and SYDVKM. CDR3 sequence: CACGTQYF. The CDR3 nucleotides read TGTGCCTGTGGGACCCAGTACTTC.

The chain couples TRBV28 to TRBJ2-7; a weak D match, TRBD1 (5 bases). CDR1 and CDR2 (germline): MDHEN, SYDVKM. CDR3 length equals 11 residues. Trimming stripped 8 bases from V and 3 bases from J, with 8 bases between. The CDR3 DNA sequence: TGTGCCAGCGGGGCCCTCTACGAGCAGTACTTC. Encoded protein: CASGALYEQYF.

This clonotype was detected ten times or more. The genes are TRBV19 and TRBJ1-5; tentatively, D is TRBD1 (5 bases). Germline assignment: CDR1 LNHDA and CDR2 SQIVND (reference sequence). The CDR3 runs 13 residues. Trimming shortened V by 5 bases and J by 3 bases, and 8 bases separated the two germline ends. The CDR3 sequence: CASSGAVNQPQHF. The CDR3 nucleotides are TGTGCCAGTAGTGGGGCAGTCAATCAGCCCCAGCATTTT.

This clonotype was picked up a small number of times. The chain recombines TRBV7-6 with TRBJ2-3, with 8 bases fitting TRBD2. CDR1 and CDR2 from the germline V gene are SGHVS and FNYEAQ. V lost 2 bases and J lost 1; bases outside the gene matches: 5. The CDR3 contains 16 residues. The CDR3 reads CASSLYGTSGTDTQYF. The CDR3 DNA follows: TGTGCCAGCAGCTTATACGGGACTAGTGGCACAGATACGCAGTATTTT. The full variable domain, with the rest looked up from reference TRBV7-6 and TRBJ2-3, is GAGVSQSPRYKVTKRGQDVALRCDPISGHVSLYWYRQALGQGPEFLTYFNYEAQQDKSGLPNDRFSAERPEGSISTLTIQRTEQRDSAMYRCASSLYGTSGTDTQYFGPGTRLTVL.

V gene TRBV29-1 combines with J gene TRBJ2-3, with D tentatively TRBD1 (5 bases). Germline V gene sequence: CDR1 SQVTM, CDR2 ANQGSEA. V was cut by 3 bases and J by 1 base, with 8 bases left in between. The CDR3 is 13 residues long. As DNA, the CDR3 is TGCAGCGTTGACAGGGTCGGCACAGATACGCAGTATTTT. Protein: CSVDRVGTDTQYF.

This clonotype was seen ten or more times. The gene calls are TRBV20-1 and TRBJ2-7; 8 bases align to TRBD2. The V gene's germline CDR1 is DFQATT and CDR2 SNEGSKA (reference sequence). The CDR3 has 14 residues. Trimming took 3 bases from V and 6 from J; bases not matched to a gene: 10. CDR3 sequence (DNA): TGCAGTGCTAGGCTCCGAGCGGGAGTCTCCGAGCAGTACTTC. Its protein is CSARLRAGVSEQYF.

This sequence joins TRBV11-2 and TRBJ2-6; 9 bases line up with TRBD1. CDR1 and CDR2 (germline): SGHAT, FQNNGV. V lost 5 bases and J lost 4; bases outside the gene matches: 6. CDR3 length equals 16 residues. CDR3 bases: TGTGCCAGCAGCGCATGGACAGGGGCCGGGGCCAACGTCCTGACTTTC. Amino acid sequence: CASSAWTGAGANVLTF.

CDR3 DNA: TGTGCCACGGGACAGGGTGTCTACGAGCAGTACTTC. This encodes CATGQGVYEQYF. The chain carries TRBV2 and TRBJ2-7, with 9 bases aligning to TRBD1. The germline V gene encodes CDR1 SNHLY and CDR2 FYNNEI. This CDR3 comprises 12 residues. The ends lost 10 bases at V and 3 bases at J; junction bases unmatched: 4. The full variable domain, completed using reference TRBV2 and TRBJ2-7, is EPEVTQTPSHQVTQMGQEVILRCVPISNHLYFYWYRQILGQKVEFLVSFYNNEISEKSEIFDDQFSVERPDGSNFTLKIRSTKLEDSAMYFCATGQGVYEQYFGPGTRLTVT.

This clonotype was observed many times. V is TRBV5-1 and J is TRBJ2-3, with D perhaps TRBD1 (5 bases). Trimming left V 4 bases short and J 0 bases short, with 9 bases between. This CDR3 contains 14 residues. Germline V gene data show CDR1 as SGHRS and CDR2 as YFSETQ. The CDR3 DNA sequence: TGCGCCAGCAGCGTACCAGGGAGCACAGATACGCAGTATTTT. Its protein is CASSVPGSTDTQYF.

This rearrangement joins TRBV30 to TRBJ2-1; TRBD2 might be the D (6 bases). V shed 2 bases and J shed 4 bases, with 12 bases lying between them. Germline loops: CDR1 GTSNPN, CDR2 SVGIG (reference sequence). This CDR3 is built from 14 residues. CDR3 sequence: CAWSWVAVYNEQFF. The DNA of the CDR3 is TGTGCCTGGAGTTGGGTAGCGGTTTACAATGAGCAGTTCTTC. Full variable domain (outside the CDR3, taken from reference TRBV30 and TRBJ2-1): SQTIHQWPATLVQPVGSPLSLECTVEGTSNPNLYWYRQAAGRGLQLLFYSVGIGQISSEVPQNLSASRPQDRQFILSSKKLLLSDSGFYLCAWSWVAVYNEQFFGPGTRLTVL.

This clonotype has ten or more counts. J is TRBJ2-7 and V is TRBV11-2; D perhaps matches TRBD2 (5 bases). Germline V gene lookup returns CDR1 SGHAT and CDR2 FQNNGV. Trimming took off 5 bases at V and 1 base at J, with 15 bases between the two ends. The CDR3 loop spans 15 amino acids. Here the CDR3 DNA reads TGTGCCAGCAGCCTGGAGGCAGGTTTGTCCTACGAGCAGTACTTC. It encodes CASSLEAGLSYEQYF.

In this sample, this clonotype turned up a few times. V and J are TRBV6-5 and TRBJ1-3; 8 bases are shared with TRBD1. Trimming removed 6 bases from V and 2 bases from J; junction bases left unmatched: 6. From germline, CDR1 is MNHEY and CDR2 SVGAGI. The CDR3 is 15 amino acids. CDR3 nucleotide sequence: TGTGCCAGCAGCAACACAGGGGGAACTGGAAACACCATATATTTT. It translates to CASSNTGGTGNTIYF.

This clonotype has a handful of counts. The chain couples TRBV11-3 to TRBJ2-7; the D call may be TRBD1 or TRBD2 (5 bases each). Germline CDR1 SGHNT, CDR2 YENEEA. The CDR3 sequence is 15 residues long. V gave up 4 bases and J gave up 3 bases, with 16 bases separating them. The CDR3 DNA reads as TGTGCCAGCAGCTCCTACCGAGGGGTCAACTACGAGCAGTACTTC. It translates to CASSSYRGVNYEQYF.

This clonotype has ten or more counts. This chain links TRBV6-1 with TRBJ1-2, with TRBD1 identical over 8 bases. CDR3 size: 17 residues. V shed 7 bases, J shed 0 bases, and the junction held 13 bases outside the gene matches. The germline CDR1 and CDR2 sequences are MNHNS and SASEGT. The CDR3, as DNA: TGTGCCAGCATTTTCTTGTGGACAGGGACCGCTAACTATGGCTACACCTTC. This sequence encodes CASIFLWTGTANYGYTF.

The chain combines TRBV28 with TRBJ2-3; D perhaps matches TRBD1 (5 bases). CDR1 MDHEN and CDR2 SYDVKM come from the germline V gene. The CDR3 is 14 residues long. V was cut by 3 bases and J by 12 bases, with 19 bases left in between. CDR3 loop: CASSFISSPQGQYF. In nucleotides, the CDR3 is TGTGCCAGCAGTTTTATATCATCGCCCCAGGGACAGTATTTT.

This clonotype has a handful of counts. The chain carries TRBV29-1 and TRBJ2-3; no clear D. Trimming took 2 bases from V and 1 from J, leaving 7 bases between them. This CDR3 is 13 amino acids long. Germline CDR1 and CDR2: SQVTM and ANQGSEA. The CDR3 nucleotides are TGCAGCGTTGAACCCCAGGGCACAGATACGCAGTATTTT. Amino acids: CSVEPQGTDTQYF.

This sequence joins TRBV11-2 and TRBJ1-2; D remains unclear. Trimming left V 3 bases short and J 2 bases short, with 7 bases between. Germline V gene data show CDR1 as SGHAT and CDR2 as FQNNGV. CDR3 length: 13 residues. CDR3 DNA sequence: TGTGCCAGCAGCTTTAACAAGAACTATGGCTACACCTTC. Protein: CASSFNKNYGYTF. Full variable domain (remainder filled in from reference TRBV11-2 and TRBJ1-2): EAGVAQSPRYKIIEKRQSVAFWCNPISGHATLYWYQQILGQGPKLLIQFQNNGVVDDSQLPKDRFSAERLKGVDSTLKIQPAKLEDSAVYLCASSFNKNYGYTFGSGTRLTVV.

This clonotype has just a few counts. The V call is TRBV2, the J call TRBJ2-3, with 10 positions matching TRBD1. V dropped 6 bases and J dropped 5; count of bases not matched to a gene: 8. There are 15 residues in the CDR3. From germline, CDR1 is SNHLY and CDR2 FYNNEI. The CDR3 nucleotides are TGTGCCAGCAGCGGGACAGGGGCCCCAGGAGATACGCAGTATTTT. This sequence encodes CASSGTGAPGDTQYF. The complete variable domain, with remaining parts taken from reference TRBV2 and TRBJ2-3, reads EPEVTQTPSHQVTQMGQEVILRCVPISNHLYFYWYRQILGQKVEFLVSFYNNEISEKSEIFDDQFSVERPDGSNFTLKIRSTKLEDSAMYFCASSGTGAPGDTQYFGPGTRLTVL.

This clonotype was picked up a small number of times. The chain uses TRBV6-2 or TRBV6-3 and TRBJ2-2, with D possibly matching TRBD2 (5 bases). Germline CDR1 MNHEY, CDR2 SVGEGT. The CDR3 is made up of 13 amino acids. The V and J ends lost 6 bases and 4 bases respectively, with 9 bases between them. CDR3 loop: CASREVSTGELFF. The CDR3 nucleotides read TGTGCCAGCAGGGAGGTTAGCACCGGGGAGCTGTTTTTT.

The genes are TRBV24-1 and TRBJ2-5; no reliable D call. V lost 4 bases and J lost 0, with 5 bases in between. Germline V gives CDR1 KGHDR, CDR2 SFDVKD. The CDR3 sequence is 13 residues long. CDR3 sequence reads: CATSDPNQETQYF. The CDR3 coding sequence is TGTGCCACCAGTGACCCCAACCAAGAGACCCAGTACTTC.